This TCR beta chain was observed in a study of T-cell reconstitution after alpha-beta-depleted transplantation in children. Whole-study findings and limits: Among T cells one year after transplant, newly produced cells accounted for most counts and diversity. High day-60 TCRbeta diversity in some patients came from surviving recipient T cells and thymic progenitors. Reportedly, only several hundred clones from non-depleted graft cells drove alpha-beta T-cell counts at about two months.

This clonotype appeared many times. What it binds is not known. This CDR3 is built from 14 residues. Germline values: CDR1 SGHRS, CDR2 YFSETQ. J lost 9 bases, V lost 6 bases, and 12 bases had no gene match. The TCRbeta library incorporated unique molecular identifiers. TCRdb re-called the PCR reads through MiXCR, storing one row per CDR3 protein. This repertoire shows about 110,000 distinct CDR3 sequences, 10% found once; its top ten account for nearly 35%. The material sequenced was PBMCs, taken before TCRalphabeta/CD19-depleted stem cell transplant. This receptor was obtained from a boy aged 2 to 10 with acute lymphoblastic leukemia, due to receive a stem cell transplant. The chain recombines TRBV5-1 with TRBJ2-1, with TRBD2 matching over 7 bases. The CDR3 sequence: CASNEDGRLGEQFF. DNA of the CDR3: TGCGCCAGCAACGAAGACGGGAGGTTAGGTGAGCAGTTCTTC.